Given below is one T cell receptor (beta chain) in context. CDR1 and CDR2 from the germline V gene are LGHNT and FRNRAP. CDR3 length: 12 residues. V was clipped by 9 bases and J by 6 bases, with 14 bases between them. The sample comes from a study of control samples from healthy donors and cancer patients. The method was immunoSEQ multiplex PCR; TCRdb's version includes in-frame clones alone and lacks a portion of them. In the table there are about 140,000 clones, approximately 94% of which are singletons. This receptor was taken from a man aged 35-49 years in good health. J is TRBJ1-1 and V is TRBV12-5, with TRBD1 as a possible D gene (5 bases). The specimen sequenced was blood. CDR3 nucleotides: TGTGCTAGGCTGTGGGGGGATCCTGAAGCTTTCTTT. Residues: CARLWGDPEAFF.